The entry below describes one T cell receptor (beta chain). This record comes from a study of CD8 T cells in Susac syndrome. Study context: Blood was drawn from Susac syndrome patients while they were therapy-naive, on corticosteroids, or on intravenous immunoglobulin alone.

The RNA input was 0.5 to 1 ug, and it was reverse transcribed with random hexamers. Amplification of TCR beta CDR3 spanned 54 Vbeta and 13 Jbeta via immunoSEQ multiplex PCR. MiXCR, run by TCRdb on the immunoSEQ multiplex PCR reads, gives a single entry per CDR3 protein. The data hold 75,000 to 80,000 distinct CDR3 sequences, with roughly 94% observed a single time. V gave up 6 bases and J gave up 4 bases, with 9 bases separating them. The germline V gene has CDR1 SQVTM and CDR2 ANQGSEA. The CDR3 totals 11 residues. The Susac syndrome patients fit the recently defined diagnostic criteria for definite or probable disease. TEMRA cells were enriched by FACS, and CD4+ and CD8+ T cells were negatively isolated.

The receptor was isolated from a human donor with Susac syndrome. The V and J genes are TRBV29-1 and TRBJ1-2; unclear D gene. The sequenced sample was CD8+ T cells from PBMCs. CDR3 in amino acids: CSVEMRYGYTF. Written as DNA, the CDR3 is TGCAGCGTAGAGATGCGCTATGGCTACACCTTC.